The 9 T cell receptor beta chains reported below all come from one sample, sequenced in a study of regulatory T cells in long-lasting Graves disease. Time point here: newly diagnosed GD, antithyroid drugs for less than 3 months. The TCR library was made from RNA that had been extracted from PBMCs in TRIzol. Arm-PCR of CDR3 regions and iRepertoire HTBI primers were used to build TCR beta libraries. TCRdb reprocessed the multiplex PCR reads via MiXCR and lists one record per CDR3 protein. This sample has under 800,000 distinct CDR3 sequences, with approximately 15% found just once. The data also belong to a second study, concerning T cells in Graves' hyperthyroidism and ophthalmopathy.

The input for sequencing was peripheral blood mononuclear cells (PBMCs), taken at new diagnosis, from a patient treated with antithyroid drugs. Source of these receptors: a woman aged 25 to 45 with Graves disease.

The genes are TRBV10-3 and TRBJ1-6, with D tentatively TRBD1 (6 bases). In germline, CDR1 is ENHRY, CDR2 SYGVKD. The V end was cut by 3 bases, the J end by 9 bases, with 15 bases between. This CDR3 has 15 residues. The CDR3 region has the DNA TGTGCCATCAGTGATGCTGGGGGCCGGGGTTCACCCCTCCACTTT. It codes for CAISDAGGRGSPLHF.

This clonotype was seen at least ten times. The rearrangement links TRBV28 to TRBJ2-7; D gene uncertain. V was pared by 1 base and J by 4 bases, with 8 bases between. CDR1 MDHEN and CDR2 SYDVKM come from the germline V gene. The CDR3 has 13 residues. CDR3 region: CASSLSTPYEQYF. CDR3 sequence (DNA): TGTGCCAGCAGTTTATCGACCCCGTACGAGCAGTACTTC. The whole variable domain, remainder taken from reference TRBV28 and TRBJ2-7, is DVKVTQSSRYLVKRTGEKVFLECVQDMDHENMFWYRQDPGLGLRLIYFSYDVKMKEKGDIPEGYSVSREKKERFSLILESASTNQTSMYLCASSLSTPYEQYFGPGTRLTVT.

There are a few counts of this clonotype. The chain is built from TRBV29-1 and TRBJ2-3; the match to TRBD1 covers 9 bases. CDR3 length equals 13 residues. With V trimmed by 4 bases and J by 6 bases, 5 bases remained unmatched. Germline CDR1 SQVTM, CDR2 ANQGSEA. The CDR3: CSVGQGVRDTQYF. The CDR3 nucleotides are TGCAGCGTTGGACAGGGGGTGAGGGATACGCAGTATTTT.

This clonotype has at least ten counts. The chain recombines TRBV28 with TRBJ2-7, with unresolved D. V dropped 6 bases and J dropped 4 bases, with 10 bases sitting between them. This CDR3 is built from 12 residues. Per germline, CDR1 MDHEN and CDR2 SYDVKM. The CDR3 coding sequence is TGTGCCAGCAGCTACTACTCTTACGAGCAGTACTTC. Its protein is CASSYYSYEQYF.

A note on this clonotype: At one end, the junction sequence differs from germline, possibly due to a read error. V and J are TRBV28 and TRBJ2-5; the D call may be TRBD1 or TRBD2 (5 bases each). The germline gives CDR1 MDHEN, CDR2 SYDVKM. The CDR3 contains 17 residues. CDR3 residues: CAGSLLITGTKQETQYF. CDR3 nucleotide sequence: TGTGCCGGCAGTTTATTGATTACCGGGACGAAGCAAGAGACCCAGTACTTC.

This clonotype was seen ten or more times. J is TRBJ1-1 and V is TRBV5-1; a possible D gene is TRBD1 (5 bases). CDR1 SGHRS and CDR2 YFSETQ come from the germline V gene. This CDR3 is built from 15 residues. V lost 3 bases and J 5 bases, leaving 17 bases between the germline ends. The DNA of the CDR3 is TGCGCCAGCAGCTCTCTACCGGGGCTAAGGACTGAAGCTTTCTTT. Its protein is CASSSLPGLRTEAFF. The variable domain in full, with the rest retrieved from reference TRBV5-1 and TRBJ1-1, is KAGVTQTPRYLIKTRGQQVTLSCSPISGHRSVSWYQQTPGQGLQFLFEYFSETQRNKGNFPGRFSGRQFSNSRSEMNVSTLELGDSALYLCASSSLPGLRTEAFFGQGTRLTVV.

Of note for this clonotype: It may be a read error: a sequence one base away is much more abundant. This chain links TRBV12-3 or TRBV12-4 with TRBJ1-1; D not resolved. CDR3 length equals 13 residues. The CDR3 here is CASRFTTATEASF. The CDR3 DNA reads as TGTGCCAGCAGGTTTACAACCGCCACTGAAGCTTCCTTT.

This clonotype has just one count. The chain combines TRBV29-1 with TRBJ2-3; 7 nucleotides match TRBD1. V lost 5 bases, J lost 5 bases, and 10 bases stayed unmatched. CDR1 SQVTM and CDR2 ANQGSEA come from the germline V gene. The CDR3 has 14 residues. DNA of the CDR3: TGCAGCGTTCTCTCTATTGCAGGGGGAGATACGCAGTATTTT. This sequence encodes CSVLSIAGGDTQYF.

This clonotype has only a few counts. The chain links TRBV28 to TRBJ1-6; 7 bases agree with TRBD1. Germline lookup yields CDR1 MDHEN and CDR2 SYDVKM. This CDR3 is built from 18 residues. Trimming took 3 bases from V and 5 from J; bases not matched to a gene: 13. The CDR3 nucleotides are TGTGCCAGCAGTTTGTCCTTAGACAGGGTGTCGAATAATTCACCCCTCCACTTT. Protein product: CASSLSLDRVSNNSPLHF.